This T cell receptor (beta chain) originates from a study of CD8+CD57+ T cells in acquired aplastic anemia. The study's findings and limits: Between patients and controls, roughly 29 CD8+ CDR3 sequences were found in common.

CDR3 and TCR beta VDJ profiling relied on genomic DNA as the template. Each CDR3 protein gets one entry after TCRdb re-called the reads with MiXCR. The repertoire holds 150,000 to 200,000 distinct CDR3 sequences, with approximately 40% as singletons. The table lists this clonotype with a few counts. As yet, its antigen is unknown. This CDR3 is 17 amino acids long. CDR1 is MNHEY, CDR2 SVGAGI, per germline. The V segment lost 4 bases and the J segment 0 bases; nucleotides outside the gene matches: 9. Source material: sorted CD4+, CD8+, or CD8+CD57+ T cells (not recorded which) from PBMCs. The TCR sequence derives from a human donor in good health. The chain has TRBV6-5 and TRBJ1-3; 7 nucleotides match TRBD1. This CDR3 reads CASSLSTGSGSGNTIYF. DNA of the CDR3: TGTGCCAGCAGTTTATCGACAGGGTCGGGCTCTGGAAACACCATATATTTT.